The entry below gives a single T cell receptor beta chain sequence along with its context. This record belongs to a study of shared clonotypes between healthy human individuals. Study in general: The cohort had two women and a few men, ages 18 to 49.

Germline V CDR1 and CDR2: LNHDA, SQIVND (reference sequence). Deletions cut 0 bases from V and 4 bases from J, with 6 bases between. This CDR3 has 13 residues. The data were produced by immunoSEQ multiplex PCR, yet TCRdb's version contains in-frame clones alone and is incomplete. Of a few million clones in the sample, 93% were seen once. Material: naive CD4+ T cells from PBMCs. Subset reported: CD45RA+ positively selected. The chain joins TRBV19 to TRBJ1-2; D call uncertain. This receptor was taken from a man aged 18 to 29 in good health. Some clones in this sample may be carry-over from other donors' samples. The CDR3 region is CASSIDSRYGYTF. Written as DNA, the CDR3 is TGTGCCAGTAGTATAGATTCCCGCTATGGCTACACCTTC. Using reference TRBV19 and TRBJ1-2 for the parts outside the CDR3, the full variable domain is DGGITQSPKYLFRKEGQNVTLSCEQNLNHDAMYWYRQDPGQGLRLIYYSQIVNDFQKGDIAEGYSVSREKKESFPLTVTSAQKNPTAFYLCASSIDSRYGYTFGSGTRLTVV.